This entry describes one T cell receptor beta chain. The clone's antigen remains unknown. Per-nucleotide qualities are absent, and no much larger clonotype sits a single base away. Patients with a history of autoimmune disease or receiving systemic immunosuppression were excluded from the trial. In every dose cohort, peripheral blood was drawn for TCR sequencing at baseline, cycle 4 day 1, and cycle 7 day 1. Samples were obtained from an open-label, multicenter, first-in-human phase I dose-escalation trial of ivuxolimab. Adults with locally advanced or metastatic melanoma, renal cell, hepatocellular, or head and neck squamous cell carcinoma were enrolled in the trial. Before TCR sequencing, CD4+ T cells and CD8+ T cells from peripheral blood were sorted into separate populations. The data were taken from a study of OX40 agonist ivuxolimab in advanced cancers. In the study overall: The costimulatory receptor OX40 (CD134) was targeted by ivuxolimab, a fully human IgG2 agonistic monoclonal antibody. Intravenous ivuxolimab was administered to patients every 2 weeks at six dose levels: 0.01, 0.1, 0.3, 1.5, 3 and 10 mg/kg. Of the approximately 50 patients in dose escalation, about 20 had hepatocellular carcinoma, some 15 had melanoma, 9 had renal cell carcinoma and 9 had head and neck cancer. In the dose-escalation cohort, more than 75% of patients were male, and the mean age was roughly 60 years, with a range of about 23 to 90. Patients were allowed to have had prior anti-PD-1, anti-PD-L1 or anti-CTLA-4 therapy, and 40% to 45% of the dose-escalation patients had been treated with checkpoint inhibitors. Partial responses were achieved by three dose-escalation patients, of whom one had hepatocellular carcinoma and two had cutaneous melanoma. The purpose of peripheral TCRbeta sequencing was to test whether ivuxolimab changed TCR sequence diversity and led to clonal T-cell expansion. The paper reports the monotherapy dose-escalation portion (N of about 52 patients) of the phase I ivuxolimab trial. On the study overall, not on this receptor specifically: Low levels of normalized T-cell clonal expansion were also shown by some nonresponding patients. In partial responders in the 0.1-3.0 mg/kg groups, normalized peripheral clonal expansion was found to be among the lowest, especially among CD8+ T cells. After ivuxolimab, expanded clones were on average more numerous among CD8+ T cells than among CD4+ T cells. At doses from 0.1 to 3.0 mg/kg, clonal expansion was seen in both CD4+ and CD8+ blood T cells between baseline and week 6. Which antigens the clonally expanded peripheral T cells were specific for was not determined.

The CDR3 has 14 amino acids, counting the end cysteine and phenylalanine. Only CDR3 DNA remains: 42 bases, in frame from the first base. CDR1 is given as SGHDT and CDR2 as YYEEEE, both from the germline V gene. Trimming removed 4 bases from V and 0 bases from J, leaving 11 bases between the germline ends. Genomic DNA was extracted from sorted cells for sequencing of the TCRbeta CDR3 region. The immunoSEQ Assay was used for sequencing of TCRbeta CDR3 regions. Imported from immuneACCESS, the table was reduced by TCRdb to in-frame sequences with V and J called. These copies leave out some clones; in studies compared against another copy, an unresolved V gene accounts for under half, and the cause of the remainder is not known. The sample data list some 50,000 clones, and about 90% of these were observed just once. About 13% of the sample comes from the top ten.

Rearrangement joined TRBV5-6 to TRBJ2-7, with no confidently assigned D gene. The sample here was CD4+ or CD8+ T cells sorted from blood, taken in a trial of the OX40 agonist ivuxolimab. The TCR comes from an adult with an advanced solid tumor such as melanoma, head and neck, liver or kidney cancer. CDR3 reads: CASSPGVDSYEQYF. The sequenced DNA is TGTGCCAGCAGCCCCGGAGTCGACTCCTACGAGCAGTACTTC.